Listed below are T cell receptor beta chains from one sample, sequenced in a study of identical twins. TCRdb reprocessed the 5' RACE reads via MiXCR and lists one record per CDR3 protein. The data show 400,000 to 550,000 distinct CDR3 sequences, with roughly 21% seen just once and 0.91% held by the top ten. A further study also used this sample, focusing on T cells expressing NK-cell markers.

Sequenced: CD4+ T cells sorted from blood. The receptor source for this set is a woman aged 18 to 35 in good health. Each CDR3 is given with its conserved first and last residue. A D gene is named only where the DNA matches it firmly. The size field is filled for only some rows; it gives once, few, many or a size class.

>TRBJ2-1|TRBV7-9|-|TRBD2
CASSLVVGGPDEQFF
TGTGCCAGCAGCTTAGTCGTGGGAGGGCCCGATGAGCAGTTCTTC
>TRBJ1-2|TRBV20-1|few|-
CSVDTRYGYTF
TGCAGTGTGGACACCCGCTATGGCTACACCTTC
>TRBJ2-1|TRBV6-1|-|TRBD2
CASSDLWTSGHNEQFF
TGTGCCAGCAGTGATCTGTGGACTAGCGGCCACAATGAGCAGTTCTTC
>TRBJ2-1|TRBV12-3/TRBV12-4|few|-
CASSTLGSYNEQFF
TGTGCCAGCAGCACCCTTGGTTCCTACAATGAGCAGTTCTTC
>TRBJ2-1|TRBV3-1|-|-
CASSQEVAGYEQFF
TGTGCCAGCAGCCAAGAGGTGGCGGGGTATGAGCAGTTCTTC
>TRBJ1-1|TRBV20-1|-|TRBD1
CSARGQGASSAFF
TGCAGTGCTAGGGGACAGGGGGCGAGTTCCGCTTTCTTT
>TRBJ2-1|TRBV20-1|many|-
CSARDPKGVDGYEQFF
TGCAGTGCTAGAGATCCCAAGGGGGTAGATGGCTATGAGCAGTTCTTC
>TRBJ2-1|TRBV12-3/TRBV12-4|many|TRBD2
CASRPPLAGVGNEQFF
TGTGCCAGCAGGCCCCCTCTAGCGGGAGTAGGCAATGAGCAGTTCTTC
>TRBJ1-1|TRBV6-1|few|-
CASSFGTNLENTEAFF
TGTGCCAGCAGCTTCGGGACAAACTTAGAGAACACTGAAGCTTTCTTT
>TRBJ1-5|TRBV12-3/TRBV12-4|-|-
CASNWGDRRSNQPQHF
TGTGCCAGCAATTGGGGAGACAGACGTAGCAATCAGCCCCAGCATTTT
>TRBJ2-1|TRBV9|-|-
CASSVIGWEHEQFF
TGTGCCAGCAGCGTAATAGGGTGGGAGCATGAGCAGTTCTTC
>TRBJ2-5|TRBV14|few|-
CASSQDWAGTQYF
TGTGCCAGCAGCCAAGATTGGGCAGGGACCCAGTACTTC
>TRBJ1-6|TRBV9|few|TRBD1
CASSAGQVGNNSPLHF
TGTGCCAGCAGCGCCGGACAGGTGGGGAATAATTCACCCCTCCACTTT
>TRBJ1-5|TRBV5-1|many|-
CASSLDGQNNQPQHF
TGCGCCAGCAGCTTGGATGGGCAGAATAATCAGCCCCAGCATTTT
>TRBJ2-7|TRBV3-1|few|-
CASSQGRYRDEQYF
TGTGCCAGCAGCCAAGGAAGATACCGGGACGAGCAGTACTTC
>TRBJ1-1|TRBV10-1|-|-
CASSDNAVTRAFF
TGCGCCAGCAGTGATAATGCGGTGACAAGGGCTTTCTTT
>TRBJ2-7|TRBV4-1|-|-
CASSQELRSEQYF
TGCGCCAGCAGCCAAGAGTTGAGGTCCGAGCAGTACTTC
>TRBJ2-1|TRBV15|-|-
CATSLGGRSNEQFF
TGTGCCACCTCTCTCGGGGGCCGAAGCAATGAGCAGTTCTTC
>TRBJ2-1|TRBV20-1|-|TRBD2
CSANEKGLAIYNEQFF
TGCAGTGCCAATGAGAAAGGACTAGCGATCTACAATGAGCAGTTCTTC
>TRBJ1-1|TRBV30|-|-
CAWQGRTEAFF
TGTGCCTGGCAGGGAAGGACTGAAGCTTTCTTT
>TRBJ2-1|TRBV18|-|-
CASSPPSSYNEQFF
TGTGCCAGCTCACCACCGAGCTCCTACAATGAGCAGTTCTTC
>TRBJ2-1|TRBV6-1|-|-
CASWPGMGNEQFF
TGTGCCAGCTGGCCAGGGATGGGCAATGAGCAGTTCTTC
>TRBJ2-7|TRBV20-1|-|-
CRNGTNNYEQYF
TGCAGAAACGGGACCAACAACTACGAGCAGTACTTC
>TRBJ1-1|TRBV12-3/TRBV12-4|few|-
CASSYGTNTEAFF
TGTGCCAGCAGTTACGGCACGAACACTGAAGCTTTCTTT
>TRBJ1-2|TRBV12-3/TRBV12-4|few|-
CASTTGQPYGYTF
TGTGCCAGCACCACCGGACAGCCCTATGGCTACACCTTC
>TRBJ1-2|TRBV20-1|few|-
CSAAQTNYGYTF
TGCAGTGCTGCGCAGACTAACTATGGCTACACCTTC
>TRBJ2-5|TRBV7-2|-|-
CASSLGLGMSQYF
TGTGCCAGCAGCTTAGGGCTGGGGATGTCCCAGTACTTC
>TRBJ1-2|TRBV10-3|-|TRBD1
CATTSRQGQIYGYTF
TGTGCCACTACTTCCAGACAGGGACAGATCTATGGCTACACCTTC
>TRBJ2-5|TRBV10-3|few|-
CATSHGLLKGKRETQYF
TGTGCCACCTCGCACGGGCTGCTGAAAGGAAAAAGAGAGACCCAGTACTTC
>TRBJ2-7|TRBV20-1|few|-
CSARKLENEQYF
TGCAGTGCTAGAAAACTAGAAAACGAGCAGTACTTC
>TRBJ2-1|TRBV19|-|-
CASSMFRGDFIDEQFF
TGTGCCAGTAGTATGTTCAGGGGAGATTTTATCGATGAGCAGTTCTTC
>TRBJ2-7|TRBV7-2|few|TRBD2
CASSLGHLAGGYEQYF
TGTGCCAGCAGCTTAGGTCACCTAGCGGGAGGGTACGAGCAGTACTTC
>TRBJ2-7|TRBV4-3|-|-
CASSQDLSSYEQYF
TGCGCCAGCAGCCAAGATCTAAGCTCCTACGAGCAGTACTTC
>TRBJ2-7|TRBV6-5|-|-
CASSYSSSGFAKYEQYF
TGTGCCAGCAGTTACTCGAGTTCCGGTTTTGCCAAGTACGAGCAGTACTTC
>TRBJ2-2|TRBV4-2|-|TRBD2
CASSHLSGGNTGELFF
TGTGCCAGCAGCCATCTTAGCGGGGGAAACACCGGGGAGCTGTTTTTT
>TRBJ2-7|TRBV7-3|few|-
CASSLYREVYEQYF
TGTGCCAGCAGCTTATACAGGGAGGTGTACGAGCAGTACTTC
>TRBJ2-2|TRBV12-3/TRBV12-4|-|-
CASSPDPKNTGELFF
TGTGCCAGCAGCCCGGACCCGAAGAACACCGGGGAGCTGTTTTTT
>TRBJ1-6|TRBV6-2/TRBV6-3|few|-
CASSYNNALSPLHF
TGTGCCAGCAGTTACAACAACGCCCTTTCACCCCTCCACTTT
>TRBJ1-5|TRBV25-1|once|-
CASSASGDQPQHF
TGTGCCAGCAGTGCGTCCGGGGATCAGCCCCAGCATTTT
>TRBJ2-2|TRBV4-3|few|TRBD1
CASSQEGQATGELFF
TGCGCCAGCAGCCAAGAGGGACAGGCCACCGGGGAGCTGTTTTTT
>TRBJ2-2|TRBV7-9|-|-
CASSLDFNSNTGELFF
TGTGCCAGCAGCTTAGATTTCAATTCGAACACCGGGGAGCTGTTTTTT
>TRBJ2-7|TRBV7-2|few|TRBD1
CASSFGTEPYEQYF
TGTGCCAGCAGCTTCGGGACAGAACCCTACGAGCAGTACTTC
>TRBJ2-1|TRBV6-7|-|TRBD1
CASSSRRTGYNEQFF
TGTGCCAGCAGTAGCCGTCGGACAGGGTACAATGAGCAGTTCTTC
>TRBJ1-2|TRBV20-1|few|-
CSASSQGGGYTF
TGCAGTGCTAGTTCACAGGGAGGTGGCTACACCTTC
>TRBJ2-5|TRBV11-1|few|TRBD2
CASSPPPQTSGRMETQYF
TGTGCCAGCAGCCCGCCTCCCCAGACTAGCGGGAGGATGGAGACCCAGTACTTC
>TRBJ2-3|TRBV7-2|-|TRBD2
CASSLMYLAGGTDTQYF
TGTGCCAGCAGCTTAATGTACCTGGCGGGAGGAACAGATACGCAGTATTTT